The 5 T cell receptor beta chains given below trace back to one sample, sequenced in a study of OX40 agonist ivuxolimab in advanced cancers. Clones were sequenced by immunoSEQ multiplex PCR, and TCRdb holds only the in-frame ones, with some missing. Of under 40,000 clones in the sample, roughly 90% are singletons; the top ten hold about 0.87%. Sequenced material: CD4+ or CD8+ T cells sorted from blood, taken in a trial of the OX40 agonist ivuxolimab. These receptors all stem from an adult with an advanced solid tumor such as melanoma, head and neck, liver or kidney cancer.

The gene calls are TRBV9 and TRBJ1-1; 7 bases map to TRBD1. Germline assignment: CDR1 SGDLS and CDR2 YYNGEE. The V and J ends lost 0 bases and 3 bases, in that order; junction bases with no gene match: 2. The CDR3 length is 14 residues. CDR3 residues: CASSVDRGDTEAFF. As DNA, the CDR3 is TGTGCCAGCAGCGTAGACAGGGGCGACACTGAAGCTTTCTTT.

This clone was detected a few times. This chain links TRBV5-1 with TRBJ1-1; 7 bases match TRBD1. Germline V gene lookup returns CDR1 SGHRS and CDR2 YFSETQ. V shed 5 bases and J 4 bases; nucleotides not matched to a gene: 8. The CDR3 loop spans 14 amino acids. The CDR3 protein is CASSQQTGPTEAFF. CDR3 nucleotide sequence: TGCGCCAGCAGTCAACAGACAGGGCCCACTGAAGCTTTCTTT.

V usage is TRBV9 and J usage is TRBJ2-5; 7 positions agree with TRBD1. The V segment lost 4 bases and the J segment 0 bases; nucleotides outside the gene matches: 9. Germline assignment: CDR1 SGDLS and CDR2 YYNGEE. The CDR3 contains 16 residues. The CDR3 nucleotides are TGTGCCAGCAGCCCGGGACAGCGACCATACCAAGAGACCCAGTACTTC. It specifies CASSPGQRPYQETQYF. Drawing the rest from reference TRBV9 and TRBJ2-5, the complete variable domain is DSGVTQTPKHLITATGQRVTLRCSPRSGDLSVYWYQQSLDQGLQFLIQYYNGEERAKGNILERFSAQQFPDLHSELNLSSLELGDSALYFCASSPGQRPYQETQYFGPGTRLLVL.

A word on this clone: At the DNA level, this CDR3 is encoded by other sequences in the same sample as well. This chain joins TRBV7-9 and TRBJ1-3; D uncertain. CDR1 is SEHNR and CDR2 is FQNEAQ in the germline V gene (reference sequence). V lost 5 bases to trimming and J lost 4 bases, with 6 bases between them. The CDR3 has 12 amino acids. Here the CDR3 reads CASSLLGNTIYF. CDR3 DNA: TGTGCCAGCAGCCTGCTGGGAAACACCATATATTTT.

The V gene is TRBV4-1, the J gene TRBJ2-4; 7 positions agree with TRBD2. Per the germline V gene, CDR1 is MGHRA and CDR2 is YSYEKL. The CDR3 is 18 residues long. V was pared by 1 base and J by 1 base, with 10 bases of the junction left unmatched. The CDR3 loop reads CASSQGIGAGVAKNIQYF. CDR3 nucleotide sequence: TGCGCCAGCAGCCAAGGTATCGGGGCGGGGGTGGCCAAAAACATTCAGTACTTC.